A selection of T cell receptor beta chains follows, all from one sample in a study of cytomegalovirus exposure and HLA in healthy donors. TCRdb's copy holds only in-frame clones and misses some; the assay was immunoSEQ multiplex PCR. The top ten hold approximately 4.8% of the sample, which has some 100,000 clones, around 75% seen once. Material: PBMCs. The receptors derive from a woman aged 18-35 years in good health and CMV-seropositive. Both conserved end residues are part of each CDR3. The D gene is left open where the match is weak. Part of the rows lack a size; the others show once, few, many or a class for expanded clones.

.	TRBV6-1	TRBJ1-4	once	CASSGSRTATNEKLFF	TGTGCCAGCAGTGGGTCACGGACAGCAACTAATGAAAAACTGTTTTTT
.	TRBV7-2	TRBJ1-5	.	CASSLRGRPQHF	TGTGCCAGCAGCTTACGGGGGAGGCCCCAGCATTTT
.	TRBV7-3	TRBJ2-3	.	CASSPAGGTDTQYF	TGTGCCAGCAGCCCAGCGGGCGGCACAGATACGCAGTATTTT
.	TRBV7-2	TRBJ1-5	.	CASTVGGDQPQHF	TGTGCCAGCACCGTTGGGGGGGATCAGCCCCAGCATTTT
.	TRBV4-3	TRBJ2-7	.	CASSQTPGYEQYF	TGCGCCAGCAGCCAAACCCCGGGGTACGAGCAGTACTTC
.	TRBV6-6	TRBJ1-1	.	CASKKTSEAFF	TGTGCCAGCAAGAAGACAAGTGAAGCTTTCTTT
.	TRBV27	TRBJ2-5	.	CASSPVQGGEETQYF	TGTGCCAGCAGTCCAGTACAGGGGGGGGAGGAGACCCAGTACTTC
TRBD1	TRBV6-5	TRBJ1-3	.	CASSFTGGSGNTIYF	TGTGCCAGCAGTTTCACAGGGGGCTCTGGAAACACCATATATTTT
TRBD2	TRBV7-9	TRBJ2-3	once	CASRGQGGVDGNTQYF	TGTGCCAGCAGGGGTCAGGGAGGGGTGGACGGAAATACGCAGTATTTT
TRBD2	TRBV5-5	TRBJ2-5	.	CASSPEPGTSGAQYF	TGTGCCAGCAGTCCTGAGCCCGGGACTAGCGGTGCCCAGTACTTC
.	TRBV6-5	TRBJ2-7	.	CASSYSTGVISYEQYF	TGTGCCAGCAGTTACTCGACAGGAGTAATCTCCTACGAGCAGTACTTC
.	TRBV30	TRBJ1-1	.	CAWSDTSNTEAFF	TGTGCCTGGAGTGACACGTCGAACACTGAAGCTTTCTTT
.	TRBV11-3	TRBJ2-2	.	CATQDRPTGELFF	TGTGCCACCCAGGACAGACCCACCGGGGAGCTGTTTTTT
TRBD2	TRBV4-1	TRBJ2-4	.	CASSQGREAGVAKNIQYF	TGCGCCAGCAGCCAAGGTCGGGAGGCGGGAGTGGCCAAAAACATTCAGTACTTC
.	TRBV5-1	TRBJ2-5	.	CASSLGPGQETQYF	TGCGCCAGCAGCTTGGGTCCGGGGCAAGAGACCCAGTACTTC
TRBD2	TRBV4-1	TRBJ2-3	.	CASSQDSSGVTDTQYF	TGCGCCAGCAGCCAAGACTCTAGCGGGGTCACAGATACGCAGTATTTT
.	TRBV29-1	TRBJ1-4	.	CSVAGQNEKLFF	TGCAGCGTTGCAGGGCAAAATGAAAAACTGTTTTTT
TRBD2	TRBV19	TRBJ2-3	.	CASSIAGGVDTQYF	TGTGCCAGTAGTATAGCGGGGGGAGTCGATACGCAGTATTTT
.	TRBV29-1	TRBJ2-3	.	CSVLRLGTTDTQYF	TGCAGCGTTCTTCGACTAGGTACGACAGATACGCAGTATTTT
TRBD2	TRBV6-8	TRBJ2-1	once	CANHGSCRRETNNEQFF	TGTGCCAATCATGGAAGTTGCAGGCGGGAGACAAACAATGAGCAGTTCTTC
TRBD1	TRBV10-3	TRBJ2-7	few	CAISEIGQGASYEQYF	TGTGCCATCAGTGAGATAGGACAGGGGGCGTCCTACGAGCAGTACTTC
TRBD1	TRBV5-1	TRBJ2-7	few	CASQDPAYGTGSEQYF	TGCGCCAGCCAAGACCCTGCTTACGGGACAGGGAGCGAGCAGTACTTC
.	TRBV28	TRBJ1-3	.	CASSLEVLSGNTIYF	TGTGCCAGCAGTTTAGAGGTACTCTCTGGAAACACCATATATTTT
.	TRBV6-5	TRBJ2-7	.	CASSYSEQASYEQYF	TGTGCCAGCAGTTACTCTGAACAGGCCTCCTACGAGCAGTACTTC
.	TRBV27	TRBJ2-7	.	CASSLSPVSYEQYF	TGTGCCAGCAGTTTATCTCCCGTCTCCTACGAGCAGTACTTC